The 11 T cell receptor beta chains presented below share a single source sample, sequenced in a study of cytomegalovirus exposure and HLA in healthy donors. In the PCR, 60 Vbeta and 13 Jbeta primers were used. TCRdb's table, derived via immunoSEQ multiplex PCR, lists solely in-frame clones and lacks some. The data show about 100,000 clones, 84% seen once. Sequenced: PBMCs. These receptors were taken from a woman between 18 and 29 years old in good health and CMV-seronegative.

J is TRBJ1-5 and V is TRBV6-5; no definite D call. Trimming removed 5 bases from V and 5 bases from J, with 10 bases in between. CDR3 size: 13 residues. Germline CDR1 reads MNHEY; CDR2 reads SVGAGI. Written as DNA, the CDR3 is TGTGCCAGCAGTGTCCGTGTTGATCAGCCCCAGCATTTT. As protein: CASSVRVDQPQHF.

The CDR3 region is CASSLTLDRVPYEQYF. CDR3 in DNA: TGTGCCAGCAGTCTAACCCTTGACAGAGTCCCCTACGAGCAGTACTTC. The rearrangement links TRBV28 to TRBJ2-7; maybe TRBD1 (5 bases). Looked up from germline, CDR1 is MDHEN and CDR2 is SYDVKM. The CDR3 totals 16 residues. Trimming took off 5 bases at V and 2 bases at J, with 19 bases between the two ends.

This rearrangement joins TRBV9 to TRBJ1-6; 8 bases align to TRBD1. Germline V lookup: CDR1 SGDLS, CDR2 YYNGEE. The CDR3 is 15 amino acids. The V and J ends lost 5 bases and 9 bases, in that order; junction bases with no gene match: 10. The CDR3 DNA follows: TGTGCCAGCAGTGACGGGGGACAGGCCACTTCACCCCTCCACTTT. This codes for CASSDGGQATSPLHF.

This clone was picked up one time. The chain employs TRBV2 and TRBJ2-5, with D maybe TRBD2 (7 bases). The germline V gene has CDR1 SNHLY and CDR2 FYNNEI. The CDR3 contains 17 residues. Trimming shortened V by 4 bases and J by 2 bases, and 20 bases separated the two germline ends. The CDR3 coding sequence is TGTGCCAGCAGTGGAGGGGGGGCAGGGGAGGTTCAAGAGACCCAGTACTTC. Translating gives CASSGGGAGEVQETQYF.

The rearrangement joins TRBV4-2 to TRBJ2-2; 15 nucleotides match TRBD2. Germline-derived CDR1 and CDR2 are LGHNA and YNFKEQ. Losses at the gene ends were 2 bases for V and 5 bases for J; bases not matched to a gene: 12. CDR3 length: 20 amino acids. The DNA for the CDR3 is TGTGCCAGCAGCCAAAGGTTATTGTGGACTAGCGGGAGGGAGACCGGGGAGCTGTTTTTT. Encoded protein: CASSQRLLWTSGRETGELFF.

The chain is built from TRBV4-1 and TRBJ1-3, with unresolved D. The CDR3 has 11 residues. CDR1 is MGHRA, CDR2 YSYEKL, per germline. The V end was cut by 3 bases, the J end by 9 bases, with 6 bases between. CDR3 in DNA: TGCGCCAGCAGCCAGGGAGGCACCATATATTTT. Amino acid sequence: CASSQGGTIYF.

This chain joins TRBV9 and TRBJ2-2, with 8 bases that match TRBD2. From germline, CDR1 is SGDLS and CDR2 YYNGEE. The J segment lost 6 bases and the V segment lost 3 bases, leaving 10 bases of the junction unmatched. The CDR3 sequence is 16 residues long. In DNA form, the CDR3 reads TGTGCCAGCAGCGCGGGAGGGGGACCCTTCTCCGGGGAGCTGTTTTTT. Translation gives CASSAGGGPFSGELFF. The full variable domain, rest sourced from reference TRBV9 and TRBJ2-2, is DSGVTQTPKHLITATGQRVTLRCSPRSGDLSVYWYQQSLDQGLQFLIQYYNGEERAKGNILERFSAQQFPDLHSELNLSSLELGDSALYFCASSAGGGPFSGELFFGEGSRLTVL.

J is TRBJ2-5 and V is TRBV4-2, with 8 bases lining up with TRBD1. The CDR3 is 15 amino acids. Germline CDR1 reads LGHNA; CDR2 reads YNFKEQ. The V gene end was trimmed by 3 bases and the J gene end by 2 bases; junction bases not matched to a gene: 5. The CDR3: CASSQYRGTQETQYF. CDR3 in DNA: TGTGCCAGCAGCCAGTACAGGGGGACTCAAGAGACCCAGTACTTC.

This chain connects TRBV5-1 to TRBJ2-1; weak D call: TRBD2 (5 bases). This CDR3 contains 14 residues. The V gene's germline CDR1 is SGHRS and CDR2 YFSETQ. V was trimmed by 0 bases and J by 5 bases, leaving 9 bases between them. The CDR3 coding sequence is TGCGCCAGCAGCTTGGGTCGGGAAAACAATGAGCAGTTCTTC. Amino acids: CASSLGRENNEQFF.

This rearrangement joins TRBV6-4 to TRBJ2-4; 12 positions match TRBD1. This CDR3 region has 16 residues. J was trimmed by 7 bases and V by 3 bases; bases with no gene match: 7. Germline values: CDR1 MRHNA, CDR2 SNTAGT. This CDR3 reads CASSENPGQGANIQYF. The DNA for the CDR3 is TGTGCCAGCAGTGAAAACCCGGGACAGGGGGCTAACATTCAGTACTTC.

As regards this clone: Sequence at one end of the junction differs from germline and may be a read error. The chain employs TRBV6-6 and TRBJ2-7; 7 nucleotides match TRBD2. Per germline, CDR1 MNHNY and CDR2 SVGAGI (reference sequence). The CDR3 covers 15 residues. The CDR3 region is CASTYGEGWQYEEYF. CDR3 DNA sequence: TGTGCCAGCACCTACGGGGAGGGATGGCAATACGAGGAGTACTTC.